This T cell receptor beta chain was obtained from a study of shared clonotypes between healthy human individuals. Method: immunoSEQ multiplex PCR; TCRdb's copy keeps in-frame clones and lacks some. The table includes 2 million or so clones, about 95% detected once. CDR1 and CDR2 (germline): MNHEY, SVGAGI. The CDR3 length is 14 residues. V lost 0 bases to trimming and J lost 4 bases, with 8 bases between them. The gene calls are TRBV6-5 and TRBJ2-3; D not certain. The sequence was collected from a man younger than 30 in good health. The sequencing input was naive CD4+ T cells sorted from blood. Regarding subset: CD45RA+ positively selected. CDR3 protein: CASSYSMGPDTQYF. Written as DNA, the CDR3 is TGTGCCAGCAGTTACTCGATGGGTCCAGATACGCAGTATTTT.